The source of this TCR beta chain is a study of technical replicates of blood from a handful of donors. Profiling relied on immunoSEQ multiplex PCR, and the TCRdb table lists in-frame clones only, not all of them. The sample lists under 15,000 clones; roughly 92% were seen once. Germline CDR1 and CDR2: SSHAT and FNYEAQ (reference sequence). CDR3 length equals 15 residues. Losses at the gene ends were 5 bases for V and 0 bases for J; bases not matched to a gene: 5. The origin of this receptor is a human donor in good health. The sequencing input was PBMCs. This sequence joins TRBV7-7 and TRBJ2-7; 9 bases are a match to TRBD1. In nucleotides, the CDR3 is TGTGCCAGCAGCCTCGGACAGGGGAGCTCCTACGAGCAGTACTTC. Protein product: CASSLGQGSSYEQYF.